This TCR beta chain was sequenced for a study of cytomegalovirus exposure and HLA in healthy donors. PCR was performed using 60 Vbeta and 13 Jbeta primers. Only in-frame clones appear in the TCRdb table, and some are missing; sequencing was by immunoSEQ multiplex PCR. This table holds over 150,000 clones, roughly 89% found once. The V end lost 6 bases, the J end lost 2 bases, and 13 bases lay between the germline ends. Germline CDR1 reads SNHLY; CDR2 reads FYNNEI. The CDR3 loop spans 14 amino acids. The chain has TRBV2 and TRBJ1-2, with D maybe TRBD1 (5 bases). The clonotype originates from a woman aged 30 to 39 in good health and CMV-seronegative. The sample taken for sequencing was PBMCs. This CDR3 reads CASRDSGANYGYTF. The DNA for the CDR3 is TGTGCCAGCAGAGACAGTGGAGCAAACTATGGCTACACCTTC.